Listed here are 26 T cell receptor beta chains from one sample, sequenced in a study of cytomegalovirus exposure and HLA in healthy donors (dated by TCRdb to the late 2010s). Library creation used the immunoSEQ multiplex PCR assay. For the multiplex PCR, a mixture combining 60 forward primers for TCR Vbeta segments and 13 reverse primers for TCR Jbeta segments was used. Held by TCRdb, this immuneACCESS table contains in-frame sequences only and omits some clones. Under half of the omission traces to an unresolved V gene where checked; the cause of the rest is unknown. The sample table lists around 210,000 clones, 70% to 90% of them with a count of one. Clones ranked in the top ten supply roughly 0.22% of the sample. Sequenced input: PBMCs. These receptors all stem from a girl aged 2 to 10 in good health and CMV-seronegative.

In its sample, this clone was seen a few times. The rearrangement links TRBV6-1 to TRBJ2-7; a weak D match, TRBD2 (5 bases). V was pared by 10 bases and J by 3 bases, with 19 bases between. Looked up from germline, CDR1 is MNHNS and CDR2 is SASEGT. The CDR3 has 14 residues. CDR3 sequence reads: CATHSRTGVYEQYF. In DNA form, the CDR3 reads TGTGCCACCCATTCCCGGACCGGGGTCTACGAGCAGTACTTC.

The chain combines TRBV28 with TRBJ1-2; 7 nucleotides line up with TRBD1. This CDR3 is built from 13 residues. Germline CDR1 and CDR2: MDHEN and SYDVKM. Trimming at V came to 6 bases and at J to 1 base, leaving 2 bases not matched to a gene. The CDR3 region is CASRRDSNYGYTF. In DNA form, the CDR3 reads TGTGCCAGCAGGCGGGACAGTAACTATGGCTACACCTTC.

The V call is TRBV6-5, the J call TRBJ2-7; a weak D match, TRBD2 (5 bases). Germline V gene data show CDR1 as MNHEY and CDR2 as SVGAGI. With 5 bases removed from V and 5 bases from J, the gap between germline ends came to 13 bases. CDR3 length: 13 amino acids. The DNA of the CDR3 is TGTGCCAGCAGTCCCGAACTAGAAAACGAGCAGTACTTC. It is translated as CASSPELENEQYF.

This CDR3 reads CASSLRLAGGSTDTQYF. CDR3 bases: TGTGCCAGCAGCCTGAGGCTAGCGGGGGGCTCCACAGATACGCAGTATTTT. The genes are TRBV7-6 and TRBJ2-3; TRBD2 aligns across 11 bases. The V gene end was trimmed by 5 bases and the J gene end by 2 bases; junction bases not matched to a gene: 9. Germline CDR1 is SGHVS and CDR2 is FNYEAQ. The length of the CDR3 is 17 residues.

The gene calls are TRBV6-5 and TRBJ1-5, with D tentatively TRBD1 (6 bases). Trimming took off 5 bases at V and 7 bases at J, with 12 bases between the two ends. The germline CDR1 and CDR2 sequences are MNHEY and SVGAGI. The CDR3 spans 13 residues. The CDR3 sequence is CASSSQQGQPQHF. CDR3 bases: TGTGCCAGCAGTAGTCAACAGGGCCAGCCCCAGCATTTT.

The CDR3: CASSSGGIYGYTF. Written as DNA, the CDR3 is TGTGCCAGCTCTTCAGGGGGAATCTATGGCTACACCTTC. The chain recombines TRBV6-4 with TRBJ1-2, with 7 bases fitting TRBD1. Germline CDR1 is MRHNA and CDR2 is SNTAGT. V trimming: 8 bases; J trimming: 4 bases; junction bases outside the gene matches: 7. The CDR3 has 13 amino acids.

The chain is built from TRBV2 and TRBJ2-2; a possible D gene is TRBD2 (7 bases). This CDR3 has 17 residues. CDR1 is SNHLY and CDR2 is FYNNEI in the germline V gene. The germline V and J ends were trimmed by 5 bases and 4 bases, with 20 bases remaining between them. The CDR3 nucleotides are TGTGCCAGCAGTTTCCTTCTGGGGGCGGGGGTCACCGGGGAGCTGTTTTTT. It yields the protein CASSFLLGAGVTGELFF. Full variable domain (rest looked up from reference TRBV2 and TRBJ2-2): EPEVTQTPSHQVTQMGQEVILRCVPISNHLYFYWYRQILGQKVEFLVSFYNNEISEKSEIFDDQFSVERPDGSNFTLKIRSTKLEDSAMYFCASSFLLGAGVTGELFFGEGSRLTVL.

The chain joins TRBV7-9 to TRBJ1-2, with D hard to call. V lost 3 bases to trimming and J lost 6 bases, with 8 bases between them. CDR1 is SEHNR, CDR2 FQNEAQ, per germline (reference sequence). The CDR3 length is 12 residues. This chain's CDR3 is CASSLRADGYTF. The CDR3 region has the DNA TGTGCCAGCAGCTTGAGGGCGGATGGCTACACCTTC.

CDR3 sequence: CAWLTGTGTGANVLTF. The CDR3 DNA is TGTGCCTGGTTAACCGGGACAGGGACTGGGGCCAACGTCCTGACTTTC. The chain is built from TRBV30 and TRBJ2-6, with 9 bases identical to TRBD1. The CDR3 covers 16 residues. After removal of 5 bases from V and 2 bases from J, the junction contained 7 bases not matched to a gene. From germline, CDR1 is GTSNPN and CDR2 SVGIG (reference sequence).

This rearrangement joins TRBV4-1 to TRBJ1-4; TRBD1 matches at 7 bases. Trimming at V came to 4 bases and at J to 5 bases, leaving 10 bases not matched to a gene. Per germline, CDR1 MGHRA and CDR2 YSYEKL. The length of the CDR3 is 16 residues. Here the CDR3 DNA reads TGCGCCAGCAGCCGGAATCGACAGGGTCAAAATGAAAAACTGTTTTTT. Amino acids: CASSRNRQGQNEKLFF.

This clone has a single count. This rearrangement joins TRBV9 to TRBJ1-2; D is ambiguous. The CDR3 consists of 15 residues. The germline gives CDR1 SGDLS, CDR2 YYNGEE. Trimming left V 5 bases short and J 2 bases short, with 16 bases between. The DNA of the CDR3 is TGTGCCAGCAGACCACCCCACTCAACCAACTATGGCTACACCTTC. It encodes CASRPPHSTNYGYTF.

This clone has a handful of counts. The V and J genes are TRBV28 and TRBJ1-2; 7 bases are a match to TRBD1. The germline CDR1 and CDR2 sequences are MDHEN and SYDVKM. CDR3 length: 14 residues. V shed 3 bases, J shed 5 bases, and the junction held 6 bases outside the gene matches. CDR3 DNA: TGTGCCAGCAGTTTGACAGGGACTCGGTATGGCTACACCTTC. Translation gives CASSLTGTRYGYTF.

This chain joins TRBV30 and TRBJ2-3, with D perhaps matching TRBD2 (8 bases). Germline V gene sequence: CDR1 GTSNPN, CDR2 SVGIG (reference sequence). The CDR3 sequence is 14 residues long. V was pared by 0 bases and J by 9 bases, with 16 bases between. CDR3 region: CAWSVGGGGRTQYF. CDR3 bases: TGTGCCTGGAGTGTAGGGGGCGGGGGGAGGACGCAGTATTTT.

For the CDR3, the DNA is TGTGCCAGCAGCCCCCAAGGGGGGTTAGCGGGGGGGTCAACAGATACGCAGTATTTT. Its protein is CASSPQGGLAGGSTDTQYF. The V and J genes are TRBV9 and TRBJ2-3; TRBD2 matches at 11 bases. CDR1 is SGDLS and CDR2 is YYNGEE in the germline V gene. The ends lost 4 bases at V and 3 bases at J; junction bases unmatched: 16. This CDR3 contains 19 residues. Supplemented by reference TRBV9 and TRBJ2-3, the full variable domain reads DSGVTQTPKHLITATGQRVTLRCSPRSGDLSVYWYQQSLDQGLQFLIQYYNGEERAKGNILERFSAQQFPDLHSELNLSSLELGDSALYFCASSPQGGLAGGSTDTQYFGPGTRLTVL.

CDR3 coding DNA: TGCAGCGTCAAACAGGATTCGAACACCGGGGAGCTGTTTTTT. Translated, it gives CSVKQDSNTGELFF. The V call is TRBV29-1, the J call TRBJ2-2, with D perhaps TRBD1 (5 bases). The CDR3 loop spans 14 amino acids. Germline assignment: CDR1 SQVTM and CDR2 ANQGSEA. Trimming removed 6 bases at V and 0 bases at J, with 11 bases between.

This clone has just a few counts. The rearrangement uses TRBV6-5 and TRBJ2-1, with TRBD2 matching over 8 bases. In germline, CDR1 is MNHEY, CDR2 SVGAGI. This CDR3 spans 16 amino acids. V gave up 0 bases and J gave up 8 bases; unmatched junction bases: 9. Written as DNA, the CDR3 is TGTGCCAGCAGTTACTCAGCCGGGACTAGTCGGTATGAGCAGTTCTTC. It codes for CASSYSAGTSRYEQFF.

This rearrangement joins TRBV4-1 to TRBJ2-7; 8 nucleotides line up with TRBD2. The CDR3 consists of 15 residues. Germline loops: CDR1 MGHRA, CDR2 YSYEKL. Losses at the gene ends were 1 base for V and 1 base for J; bases not matched to a gene: 3. Here the CDR3 DNA reads TGCGCCAGCAGCCAAGGACTAGCGACGTCCTACGAGCAGTACTTC. It specifies CASSQGLATSYEQYF.

The rearrangement joins TRBV25-1 to TRBJ1-1, with 9 bases fitting TRBD1. The CDR3 runs to 16 residues. Germline V gene lookup returns CDR1 MGHDK and CDR2 SYGVNS. V was clipped by 4 bases and J by 4 bases; unmatched bases: 10. In nucleotides, the CDR3 is TGTGCCAGCAGTGGACCCACAGGGGGCAAAAGCACTGAAGCTTTCTTT. This codes for CASSGPTGGKSTEAFF.

This clone is a singleton in its sample. The chain couples TRBV29-1 to TRBJ2-7; D may be TRBD2 (5 bases). The V end was cut by 2 bases, the J end by 3 bases, with 8 bases between. The CDR3 is 12 residues long. Germline V lookup: CDR1 SQVTM, CDR2 ANQGSEA. The CDR3 DNA sequence: TGCAGCGTTGAAATCGGGGACTACGAGCAGTACTTC. Its translation is CSVEIGDYEQYF.

The chain uses TRBV30 and TRBJ2-7, with 10 nucleotides matching TRBD2. Germline assignment: CDR1 GTSNPN and CDR2 SVGIG (reference sequence). Unmatched junction bases numbered 9, after V lost 2 bases and J lost 2 bases. There are 16 residues in the CDR3. The CDR3 protein is CAWSPRGSGRAYEQYF. For the CDR3, the DNA is TGTGCCTGGAGTCCCAGAGGGAGCGGGAGGGCCTACGAGCAGTACTTC.

The rearrangement joins TRBV27 to TRBJ2-5, with TRBD2 matching 10 bases. The germline CDR1 and CDR2 sequences are MNHEY and SMNVEV (reference sequence). There are 16 residues in the CDR3. Trimming at V came to 5 bases and at J to 5 bases, leaving 11 bases not matched to a gene. This chain's CDR3 is CASSPAQRGGRETQYF. For the CDR3, the DNA is TGTGCCAGCAGTCCCGCCCAGCGGGGGGGCCGGGAGACCCAGTACTTC.

The V and J genes are TRBV6-5 and TRBJ1-1; 9 nucleotides line up with TRBD1. The CDR3 is made up of 15 amino acids. CDR1 MNHEY and CDR2 SVGAGI come from the germline V gene. The V and J ends lost 5 bases and 4 bases, in that order; junction bases with no gene match: 8. CDR3 nucleotides: TGTGCCAGCAGTGTCCCGGGACAGGGAACCACTGAAGCTTTCTTT. This encodes CASSVPGQGTTEAFF.

V gene TRBV6-1 combines with J gene TRBJ2-5; D is possibly TRBD2 (6 bases). This CDR3 spans 15 amino acids. V was cut by 5 bases and J by 7 bases, with 20 bases left in between. The germline V gene has CDR1 MNHNS and CDR2 SASEGT. CDR3 protein: CASSRLDYFMGTQYF. As DNA, the CDR3 is TGTGCCAGCAGTCGGTTGGACTATTTTATGGGGACCCAGTACTTC.

The gene calls are TRBV19 and TRBJ1-3, with 8 bases that match TRBD1. CDR3 length equals 15 residues. Per the germline V gene, CDR1 is LNHDA and CDR2 is SQIVND (reference sequence). The ends lost 8 bases at V and 1 base at J; junction bases unmatched: 7. The CDR3 DNA reads TGTGCCAGTTCCCCCCAGGGGGCATCTGGAAACACCATATATTTT. Translated, it gives CASSPQGASGNTIYF.

The chain links TRBV19 to TRBJ1-2, with D perhaps matching TRBD1 (6 bases). Between the trimmed V and J ends, which lost 5 bases and 4 bases, there was a span of 8 bases. Germline V gene sequence: CDR1 LNHDA, CDR2 SQIVND (reference sequence). The CDR3 runs to 12 residues. CDR3 DNA sequence: TGTGCCAGTAGTCTGACAGGCTATGGCTACACCTTC. Its protein is CASSLTGYGYTF.

This chain links TRBV27 with TRBJ2-6; 16 bases map to TRBD2. Germline CDR1 is MNHEY and CDR2 is SMNVEV (reference sequence). V shed 8 bases and J 4 bases; nucleotides not matched to a gene: 11. The CDR3 extends over 19 amino acids. This CDR3 is CASGPSGLAGGQGANVLTF. CDR3 nucleotide sequence: TGTGCCAGCGGGCCATCGGGACTAGCGGGAGGGCAAGGGGCCAACGTCCTGACTTTC.